The 18 T cell receptor beta chains below come from one sample, sequenced in a study of T cell responses to AZD1222 COVID-19 vaccine. Assay used: immunoSEQ multiplex PCR; TCRdb lists only in-frame clones, some missing. The sample holds 95,000 to 110,000 clones; about nine tenths are singletons and the top ten take 6.2%. Source: peripheral blood, taken 28 days after the second AZD1222 dose. Receptor source: an adult who received the AZD1222 COVID-19 vaccine.

A single count supports this clone. The CDR3 sequence: CASSPEGTGELFF. DNA for the CDR3: TGTGCCAGCTCACCAGAGGGTACCGGGGAGCTGTTTTTT. The V call is TRBV18, the J call TRBJ2-2; D possibly corresponds to TRBD2 (5 bases). CDR1 is KGHSH, CDR2 LQKENI, per germline. Trimming took off 2 bases at V and 5 bases at J, with 6 bases between the two ends. This CDR3 comprises 13 residues.

This chain joins TRBV29-1 and TRBJ2-7; 8 bases align to TRBD1. V was clipped by 5 bases and J by 3 bases; unmatched bases: 3. This CDR3 has 12 residues. Germline CDR1 and CDR2: SQVTM and ANQGSEA. The CDR3 coding sequence is TGCAGCGTTTCACAGGGGGACTACGAGCAGTACTTC. The encoded protein is CSVSQGDYEQYF.

The CDR3 loop is CASSQDPTSGGVHGTQYF. Here the CDR3 DNA reads TGCGCCAGCAGCCAAGATCCGACTAGCGGGGGGGTCCACGGTACGCAGTATTTT. V gene TRBV4-1 combines with J gene TRBJ2-3; 14 positions match TRBD2. Unmatched junction bases numbered 10, after V lost 0 bases and J lost 8 bases. This CDR3 is 18 amino acids long. CDR1 is MGHRA, CDR2 YSYEKL, per germline.

This chain joins TRBV13 and TRBJ1-1, with a tentative D call TRBD1 (5 bases). Trimming stripped 0 bases from V and 4 bases from J, with 12 bases between. Germline CDR1 is PRHDT and CDR2 is FYEKMQ (reference sequence). The CDR3 is 15 residues long. The CDR3 loop reads CASSLGDTGATEAFF. Written as DNA, the CDR3 is TGTGCCAGCAGCTTAGGCGACACCGGGGCCACTGAAGCTTTCTTT.

The chain uses TRBV7-9 and TRBJ2-7; D is perhaps TRBD2 (5 bases). Germline-derived CDR1 and CDR2 are SEHNR and FQNEAQ (reference sequence). This CDR3 has 14 residues. V lost 5 bases, J lost 5 bases, and 16 bases lay in between. The CDR3 here is CASSRLFSGNEQYF. The CDR3 nucleotides are TGTGCCAGCAGCCGATTGTTCTCGGGGAACGAGCAGTACTTC.

The chain employs TRBV5-5 and TRBJ1-2; the D is unclear. The CDR3 spans 11 residues. V was clipped by 1 base and J by 8 bases, with 6 bases between them. Germline V gives CDR1 SGHKS, CDR2 YYEKEE (reference sequence). The CDR3 sequence: CASSLLGGYTF. CDR3 nucleotide sequence: TGTGCCAGCAGCTTGCTTGGGGGCTACACCTTC. Using reference TRBV5-5 and TRBJ1-2 for the parts outside the CDR3, the full variable domain is DAGVTQSPTHLIKTRGQQVTLRCSPISGHKSVSWYQQVLGQGPQFIFQYYEKEERGRGNFPDRFSARQFPNYSSELNVNALLLGDSALYLCASSLLGGYTFGSGTRLTVV.

The rearrangement uses TRBV15 and TRBJ2-2; D may be TRBD1 or TRBD2 (5 bases each). The V and J ends lost 0 bases and 6 bases respectively, with 17 bases between them. CDR1 and CDR2 from the germline V gene are LNHNV and YYDKDF (reference sequence). The CDR3 loop spans 17 amino acids. CDR3 amino acids: CATSRDPGPVRAGELFF. CDR3 DNA: TGTGCCACCAGCAGAGATCCGGGGCCGGTTAGGGCCGGGGAGCTGTTTTTT.

The J gene is TRBJ2-1, the V gene TRBV10-1, with D maybe TRBD1 (6 bases). The CDR3 consists of 15 residues. Trimming stripped 3 bases from V and 8 bases from J, with 17 bases between. The germline V gene has CDR1 WNHNN and CDR2 SYGVQD (reference sequence). The CDR3 sequence is CASSDSLGGADEQFF. For the CDR3, the DNA is TGCGCCAGCAGTGATTCCCTAGGGGGTGCGGATGAGCAGTTCTTC.

Only one count was recorded for this clone. The chain couples TRBV20-1 to TRBJ2-7; D gene unclear. Germline V gene lookup returns CDR1 DFQATT and CDR2 SNEGSKA (reference sequence). V shed 3 bases and J shed 6 bases, with 9 bases lying between them. This CDR3 spans 11 amino acids. The CDR3 nucleotides read TGCAGTGCTAGGCGAGTCCCCGAGCAGTACTTC. The encoded protein is CSARRVPEQYF.

The V and J genes are TRBV6-5 and TRBJ2-7; TRBD2 matches at 7 bases. In germline, CDR1 is MNHEY, CDR2 SVGAGI. V lost 4 bases to trimming and J lost 1 base; unmatched junction nucleotides: 7. This CDR3 is 15 amino acids long. The CDR3, as DNA: TGTGCCAGCAGTTCTGCGGGAGCTGGATCCTACGAGCAGTACTTC. Protein product: CASSSAGAGSYEQYF.

The V gene is TRBV27, the J gene TRBJ2-2; D is possibly TRBD1 (5 bases). Germline V gives CDR1 MNHEY, CDR2 SMNVEV (reference sequence). Trimming removed 3 bases at V and 5 bases at J, with 13 bases between. The CDR3 sequence is 15 residues long. CDR3 in DNA: TGTGCCAGCAGTTTGTTCAGGGTTAGGACCGGGGAGCTGTTTTTT. Translating gives CASSLFRVRTGELFF.

The gene calls are TRBV11-2 and TRBJ1-4; tentative D call: TRBD1 (5 bases). The CDR3 has 19 residues. V gave up 2 bases and J gave up 0 bases, with 19 bases separating them. Looked up from germline, CDR1 is SGHAT and CDR2 is FQNNGV. The CDR3 nucleotides are TGTGCCAGCAGCTTAAGAGGGATTGGGGGTCAAGCAACTAATGAAAAACTGTTTTTT. Translating gives CASSLRGIGGQATNEKLFF.

CDR3 nucleotide sequence: TGTGCCAGCAGTCTCCTTGGGACAGAGGCTTACTTC. The encoded protein is CASSLLGTEAYF. The chain combines TRBV28 with TRBJ2-7, with 7 bases lining up with TRBD1. V dropped 5 bases and J dropped 13; count of bases not matched to a gene: 11. The germline CDR1 and CDR2 sequences are MDHEN and SYDVKM. The CDR3 sequence is 12 residues long.

The rearrangement links TRBV19 to TRBJ2-7; TRBD2 matches at 14 bases. Germline loops: CDR1 LNHDA, CDR2 SQIVND (reference sequence). The CDR3 length is 13 residues. The V segment lost 10 bases and the J segment 3 bases; nucleotides outside the gene matches: 2. CDR3 residues: CATGLAGGYEQYF. The CDR3 coding sequence is TGTGCCACTGGACTAGCGGGAGGCTACGAGCAGTACTTC.

The J gene is TRBJ1-5, the V gene TRBV7-2; D is unclear. V shed 4 bases and J shed 0 bases, with 7 bases lying between them. The CDR3 runs 14 residues. CDR1 is SGHTA, CDR2 FQGNSA, per germline. The CDR3 loop reads CASSSQYSNQPQHF. The CDR3 DNA sequence: TGTGCCAGCAGCTCCCAATATAGCAATCAGCCCCAGCATTTT.

The J gene is TRBJ2-2, the V gene TRBV10-1, with TRBD1 as a possible D gene (5 bases). The CDR3 runs to 13 residues. The V end was cut by 3 bases, the J end by 8 bases, with 10 bases between. Germline V CDR1 and CDR2: WNHNN, SYGVQD (reference sequence). CDR3 nucleotides: TGCGCCAGCAGTGACAGGGAAGCAGGGGAGCTGTTTTTT. Protein: CASSDREAGELFF.

This clone appeared a few times. The chain combines TRBV3-1 (or the pseudogene TRBV3-2) with TRBJ2-7; D is unresolved. The CDR3 extends over 13 amino acids. V shed 5 bases and J shed 2 bases, with 10 bases lying between them. Germline values: CDR1 LGHDT, CDR2 YNNKEL (reference sequence). The CDR3 bases are TGTGCCAGCAGCTCCGGTCTTCCCTACGAGCAGTACTTC. This sequence encodes CASSSGLPYEQYF.

The chain carries TRBV18 and TRBJ2-2; 7 bases match TRBD1. With 6 bases clipped from V and 2 bases from J, the junction kept 12 bases outside the gene matches. CDR1 is KGHSH and CDR2 is LQKENI in the germline V gene. The length of the CDR3 is 17 residues. DNA for the CDR3: TGTGCCAGCTCTCCTCGACCGACAGGGACCAACACCGGGGAGCTGTTTTTT. Translated, it gives CASSPRPTGTNTGELFF.